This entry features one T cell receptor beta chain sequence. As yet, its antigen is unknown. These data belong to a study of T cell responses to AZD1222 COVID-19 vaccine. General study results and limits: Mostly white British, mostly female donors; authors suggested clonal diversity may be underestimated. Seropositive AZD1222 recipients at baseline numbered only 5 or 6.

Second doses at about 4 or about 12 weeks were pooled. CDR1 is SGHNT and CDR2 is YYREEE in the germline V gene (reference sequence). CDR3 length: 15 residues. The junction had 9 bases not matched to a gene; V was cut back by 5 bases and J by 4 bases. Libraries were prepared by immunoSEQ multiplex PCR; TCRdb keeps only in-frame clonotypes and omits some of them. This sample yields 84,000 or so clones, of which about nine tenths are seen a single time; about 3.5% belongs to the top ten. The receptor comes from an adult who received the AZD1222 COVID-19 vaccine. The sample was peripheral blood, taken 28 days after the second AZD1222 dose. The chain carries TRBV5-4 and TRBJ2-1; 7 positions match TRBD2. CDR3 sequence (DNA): TGTGCCAGCAGTTATAGCGGGTGGGCATACAATGAGCAGTTCTTC. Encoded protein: CASSYSGWAYNEQFF.